Below, 30 T cell receptor beta chains from the same sample are listed, as sequenced in a study of T cells in Graves' hyperthyroidism and ophthalmopathy. The CDR3 regions of TCR beta were amplified from RNA transcripts. An initial round of RT-PCR targeting the TCR CDR3 relied on the HTBI primer set. TCRdb reprocessed the multiplex PCR reads via MiXCR and lists one record per CDR3 protein. This table has some 180,000 distinct CDR3 sequences, approximately 16% appearing once. The sequenced sample was blood. Receptor source: a woman aged 50 to 60 with Graves' hyperthyroidism.

In this sample, this clonotype turned up a few times. The rearrangement joins TRBV19 to TRBJ2-3; 11 bases map to TRBD2. Germline V CDR1 and CDR2: LNHDA, SQIVND (reference sequence). The V and J ends lost 5 bases and 2 bases, in that order; junction bases with no gene match: 6. The CDR3 has 16 amino acids. The CDR3 reads CASSSRLAGYTDTQYF. For the CDR3, the DNA is TGTGCCAGTAGTTCCAGACTAGCGGGATACACAGATACGCAGTATTTT.

This clonotype was found many times. The V call is TRBV7-2, the J call TRBJ2-7; 7 nucleotides match TRBD2. This CDR3 comprises 14 residues. V lost 3 bases, J lost 5 bases, and 7 bases stayed unmatched. The germline gives CDR1 SGHTA, CDR2 FQGNSA. The CDR3: CASSFGGSADEQYF. In DNA form, the CDR3 reads TGTGCCAGCAGCTTCGGCGGGAGCGCGGACGAGCAGTACTTC.

This chain uses TRBV3-1 with TRBJ1-3; D unresolved. Trimming removed 4 bases from V and 0 bases from J, with 16 bases in between. Germline CDR1 reads LGHDT; CDR2 reads YNNKEL (reference sequence). There are 17 residues in the CDR3. The CDR3 bases are TGTGCCAGCAGCCTCTCTTCAGGCCACCTCTCTGGAAACACCATATATTTT. This codes for CASSLSSGHLSGNTIYF.

This clonotype was counted many times. The chain combines TRBV7-6 with TRBJ2-5; the D is unclear. This CDR3 has 14 amino acids. CDR1 and CDR2 from the germline V gene are SGHVS and FNYEAQ. With 1 base removed from V and 5 bases from J, the gap between germline ends came to 11 bases. The DNA of the CDR3 is TGTGCCAGCAGCTTAGAAGATTTTGGGGAGACCCAGTACTTC. It translates to CASSLEDFGETQYF.

This clonotype has at least ten counts. The rearrangement uses TRBV7-9 and TRBJ2-7, with TRBD1 identical over 8 bases. This CDR3 is built from 14 residues. Losses at the gene ends were 5 bases for V and 6 bases for J; bases not matched to a gene: 9. Germline V lookup: CDR1 SEHNR, CDR2 FQNEAQ (reference sequence). CDR3 DNA sequence: TGTGCCAGCAGCCCGCCGGACAGGGCCGGCGAGCAGTACTTC. It encodes CASSPPDRAGEQYF.

The CDR3 spells CASSPFRQGGDEQYF. CDR3 DNA sequence: TGTGCCAGCAGTCCATTCAGACAGGGCGGGGACGAGCAGTACTTC. This sequence joins TRBV28 and TRBJ2-7; a possible D gene is TRBD1 (7 bases). V was clipped by 5 bases and J by 5 bases, with 19 bases between them. The CDR3 sequence is 15 residues long. Germline values: CDR1 MDHEN, CDR2 SYDVKM.

This clonotype showed up just a few times. The V and J genes are TRBV5-1 and TRBJ2-2; D possibly corresponds to TRBD1 (5 bases). Germline CDR1 reads SGHRS; CDR2 reads YFSETQ. This CDR3 region has 16 residues. Trimming removed 1 base from V and 1 base from J, with 11 bases in between. The CDR3 is CASSLRPDKNTGELFF. CDR3 DNA: TGCGCCAGCAGCTTGCGGCCGGACAAGAACACCGGGGAGCTGTTTTTT.

V usage is TRBV5-1 and J usage is TRBJ1-5; maybe TRBD1 (5 bases). In germline, CDR1 is SGHRS, CDR2 YFSETQ. V lost 4 bases, J lost 1 base, and 12 bases lay in between. The CDR3 length is 15 residues. CDR3 in amino acids: CASSAGAESNQPQHF. CDR3 sequence (DNA): TGCGCCAGCAGCGCCGGGGCAGAGAGCAATCAGCCCCAGCATTTT.

This clonotype was seen ten or more times. The chain is built from TRBV19 and TRBJ1-1; 7 positions match TRBD1. Germline lookup yields CDR1 LNHDA and CDR2 SQIVND (reference sequence). CDR3 length: 11 residues. Losses at the gene ends were 6 bases for V and 9 bases for J; bases not matched to a gene: 4. CDR3 bases: TGTGCCAGTAGGGCAGGGGGAAAAGCTTTCTTT. This gives the protein CASRAGGKAFF.

This clonotype has ten or more counts. This chain joins TRBV30 and TRBJ2-1; TRBD2 agrees at 11 bases. The germline V gene has CDR1 GTSNPN and CDR2 SVGIG (reference sequence). CDR3 size: 14 residues. V was pared by 2 bases and J by 13 bases, with 10 bases of the junction left unmatched. The CDR3 nucleotides read TGTGCCTGGAGTAACGGACTAGCGGGTGTCTCTCAGTTCTTC. This codes for CAWSNGLAGVSQFF.

CDR3 protein: CSARRPTASGEKLFF. The CDR3 nucleotides read TGCAGTGCTAGACGACCGACCGCATCGGGTGAAAAACTGTTTTTT. This chain links TRBV20-1 with TRBJ1-4; D is ambiguous. Germline CDR1 is DFQATT and CDR2 is SNEGSKA (reference sequence). V lost 2 bases and J lost 7, with 17 bases in between. This CDR3 spans 15 amino acids.

The sample holds many counts of this clonotype. The chain has TRBV11-2 and TRBJ1-3; D unclear. CDR1 and CDR2 from the germline V gene are SGHAT and FQNNGV. Between the trimmed V and J ends, which lost 1 base and 1 base, there was a span of 11 bases. This CDR3 comprises 16 residues. CDR3 amino acids: CASSLGLGTSGNTIYF. DNA of the CDR3: TGTGCCAGCAGCTTAGGGTTAGGAACTTCTGGAAACACCATATATTTT.

This clonotype was recorded once. No conserved phenylalanine or tryptophan is present at the end of the CDR3, so a read error is the likely explanation. CDR3 bases: TGCAGCGACGGGACTAGCGGGAGGAGTCCCTACAATGAGCAGTTCTCC. As protein: CSDGTSGRSPYNEQFS. The chain couples TRBV29-1 to TRBJ2-1, with 15 bases lining up with TRBD2. This CDR3 region has 16 residues. Per germline, CDR1 SQVTM and CDR2 ANQGSEA. V lost 7 bases, J lost 2 bases, and 6 bases stayed unmatched.

This chain connects TRBV5-1 to TRBJ2-3, with TRBD2 matching over 12 bases. This CDR3 region has 16 residues. The ends lost 5 bases at V and 4 bases at J; junction bases unmatched: 8. Germline V gene lookup returns CDR1 SGHRS and CDR2 YFSETQ. The CDR3 protein is CASRPLAGGSSDTQYF. The CDR3 DNA sequence: TGCGCCAGCAGACCCCTAGCGGGAGGGTCGTCAGATACGCAGTATTTT.

The chain joins TRBV6-2 or TRBV6-3 to TRBJ2-1, with 12 bases fitting TRBD2. CDR1 is MNHEY, CDR2 SVGEGT, per germline. J was trimmed by 7 bases and V by 5 bases; bases with no gene match: 6. The CDR3 is 15 residues long. Written as DNA, the CDR3 is TGTGCCAGCAGTGAGACTAGCGGGAGTGGGAATGAGCAGTTCTTC. Translating gives CASSETSGSGNEQFF.

This chain connects TRBV12-3 or TRBV12-4 to TRBJ1-5; D unresolved. CDR3 size: 14 residues. V lost 3 bases and J 0 bases, leaving 6 bases between the germline ends. CDR3: CASSFLDSNQPQHF. The CDR3, as DNA: TGTGCCAGCAGTTTTCTAGATAGCAATCAGCCCCAGCATTTT.

The chain employs TRBV10-3 and TRBJ2-1; D remains ambiguous. V lost 5 bases, J lost 9 bases, and 11 bases lay in between. CDR1 and CDR2 (germline): ENHRY, SYGVKD. The CDR3 covers 12 residues. For the CDR3, the DNA is TGTGCCATCAGTTCCCTTGGGATTGAGCAGTTCTTC. Its protein product is CAISSLGIEQFF.

The chain links TRBV2 to TRBJ1-1, with D unresolved. CDR1 is SNHLY and CDR2 is FYNNEI in the germline V gene. V was trimmed by 10 bases and J by 3 bases, leaving 12 bases between them. The CDR3 totals 12 residues. The CDR3 is CAIQQAYTEAFF. The DNA for the CDR3 is TGTGCCATACAGCAGGCTTACACTGAAGCTTTCTTT.

This clonotype was observed many times. V and J are TRBV27 and TRBJ2-4; 7 positions match TRBD1. The CDR3 extends over 13 amino acids. V trimming: 8 bases; J trimming: 3 bases; junction bases outside the gene matches: 4. CDR1 is MNHEY, CDR2 SMNVEV, per germline (reference sequence). The CDR3 nucleotides are TGTGCCAGCGCGGCAGGGGGCAAAAACATTCAGTACTTC. As protein: CASAAGGKNIQYF.

This sequence joins TRBV9 and TRBJ2-5; TRBD2 might be the D (6 bases). Germline values: CDR1 SGDLS, CDR2 YYNGEE. V dropped 2 bases and J dropped 5 bases, with 13 bases sitting between them. The CDR3 is 14 residues long. CDR3 coding DNA: TGTGCCAGCAGCGTGGGCGGGGTAGGGGAGACCCAGTACTTC. It is translated as CASSVGGVGETQYF. The whole variable domain, remainder taken from reference TRBV9 and TRBJ2-5, is DSGVTQTPKHLITATGQRVTLRCSPRSGDLSVYWYQQSLDQGLQFLIQYYNGEERAKGNILERFSAQQFPDLHSELNLSSLELGDSALYFCASSVGGVGETQYFGPGTRLLVL.

Only a few counts were recorded for this clonotype. Possible read error: a much larger clone is one base away. V usage is TRBV6-4 and J usage is TRBJ2-1, with 11 bases aligning to TRBD1. V shed 7 bases and J 9 bases; nucleotides not matched to a gene: 11. This CDR3 contains 15 residues. Germline values: CDR1 MRHNA, CDR2 SNTAGT. The CDR3 sequence is CASTHGQGAEGEQFF. For the CDR3, the DNA is TGTGCCAGCACCCACGGACAGGGGGCAGAGGGTGAGCAGTTCTTC.

V usage is TRBV5-1 and J usage is TRBJ2-3; D remains unclear. The CDR3 covers 16 residues. Germline V gene sequence: CDR1 SGHRS, CDR2 YFSETQ. V lost 3 bases and J lost 1, with 15 bases in between. The CDR3 DNA sequence: TGCGCCAGCAGCTCAACCTTAGCTGGAGGCACAGATACGCAGTATTTT. Translating gives CASSSTLAGGTDTQYF.

This clonotype was detected only a few times. The chain employs TRBV20-1 and TRBJ2-6; unclear D gene. The CDR3 has 17 residues. The germline V gene has CDR1 DFQATT and CDR2 SNEGSKA (reference sequence). Trimming shortened V by 2 bases and J by 0 bases, and 14 bases separated the two germline ends. Written as DNA, the CDR3 is TGCAGTGCTAGAAACGTGGCAGGCGTCTCTGGGGCCAACGTCCTGACTTTC. It translates to CSARNVAGVSGANVLTF.

This clonotype was detected only a few times. The CDR3 DNA follows: TGCAGTGCTCCGTCGGGACTACAGAACACCGGGGAGCTGTTTTTT. Translated: CSAPSGLQNTGELFF. V gene TRBV20-1 combines with J gene TRBJ2-2; 7 bases are a match to TRBD2. Per germline, CDR1 DFQATT and CDR2 SNEGSKA (reference sequence). The V and J ends lost 5 bases and 1 base, in that order; junction bases with no gene match: 7. This CDR3 comprises 15 residues.

This clonotype came up many times. The V and J genes are TRBV6-5 and TRBJ2-5; D may be TRBD1 (6 bases). CDR1 and CDR2 from the germline V gene are MNHEY and SVGAGI. V gave up 2 bases and J gave up 2 bases, with 12 bases separating them. This CDR3 spans 15 amino acids. CDR3 nucleotide sequence: TGTGCCAGCAGTTACGAGGGACAACCTCAAGAGACCCAGTACTTC. Translation: CASSYEGQPQETQYF.

This clonotype was seen a handful of times. J is TRBJ2-3 and V is TRBV11-2; D remains unclear. V lost 6 bases, J lost 5 bases, and 9 bases lay in between. The germline V gene has CDR1 SGHAT and CDR2 FQNNGV. The CDR3 spans 12 residues. The CDR3: CASRLDGDTQYF. CDR3 sequence (DNA): TGTGCCAGCAGATTGGACGGAGATACGCAGTATTTT.

This clonotype turned up a few times. V and J are TRBV3-1 and TRBJ2-2; D may be TRBD2 (6 bases). Trimming took off 6 bases at V and 7 bases at J, with 9 bases between the two ends. The V gene's germline CDR1 is LGHDT and CDR2 YNNKEL (reference sequence). This CDR3 comprises 12 residues. CDR3 sequence (DNA): TGTGCCAGCAGACCAGCGGGCGGGGAGCTGTTTTTT. Protein product: CASRPAGGELFF.

Many counts were recorded for this clonotype. The V gene is TRBV20-1, the J gene TRBJ1-5; D is ambiguous. Trimming stripped 3 bases from V and 0 bases from J, with 3 bases between. The CDR3 runs to 12 residues. Germline loops: CDR1 DFQATT, CDR2 SNEGSKA (reference sequence). In DNA form, the CDR3 reads TGCAGTGCTAGTGCTAGCAATCAGCCCCAGCATTTT. This sequence encodes CSASASNQPQHF.

In its sample, this clonotype was seen many times. This chain connects TRBV30 to TRBJ2-1; 16 bases agree with TRBD2. Per germline, CDR1 GTSNPN and CDR2 SVGIG (reference sequence). CDR3 size: 16 residues. J lost 8 bases, V lost 2 bases, and 6 bases had no gene match. CDR3 bases: TGTGCCTGGAGTCTCGGGACTAGCGGGAGGGGCTATGAGCAGTTCTTC. Protein: CAWSLGTSGRGYEQFF. The variable domain in full, with the rest retrieved from reference TRBV30 and TRBJ2-1, is SQTIHQWPATLVQPVGSPLSLECTVEGTSNPNLYWYRQAAGRGLQLLFYSVGIGQISSEVPQNLSASRPQDRQFILSSKKLLLSDSGFYLCAWSLGTSGRGYEQFFGPGTRLTVL.

The V call is TRBV5-4, the J call TRBJ2-2, with a weak D call TRBD1 (6 bases). The germline V gene encodes CDR1 SGHNT and CDR2 YYREEE (reference sequence). This CDR3 has 16 amino acids. Trimming removed 0 bases from V and 0 bases from J, with 9 bases in between. CDR3 in amino acids: CASSLGGGPNTGELFF. CDR3 sequence (DNA): TGTGCCAGCAGCTTGGGTGGGGGCCCGAACACCGGGGAGCTGTTTTTT.